This T cell receptor beta chain was retrieved from a study of blood T cell repertoires in COVID-19. Study background: COVID-19 samples from acute and convalescent phases originated in the United States, Italy and Spain. PBMCs, B-cell-depleted T cells, or T cells provided the cDNA or gDNA that made up the material.

Unmatched junction bases numbered 8, after V lost 6 bases and J lost 10 bases. The CDR3 length is 13 residues. CDR1 is MNHEY, CDR2 SVGEGT, per germline. Original processing methods: By means of reference gene primer amplification, nucleated cell counts were estimated. Only in-frame clones appear in the TCRdb table, and some are missing; sequencing was by immunoSEQ multiplex PCR. The V and J calls and clone size were taken over from that table, and D and trimming were inferred from the DNA. The sample lists over 130,000 clones; about four fifths were seen once. This TCR derives from a woman aged 60-70 years with acute or convalescent COVID-19. This chain joins TRBV6-2 or TRBV6-3 and TRBJ2-1, with 8 positions matching TRBD2. The sample consisted of peripheral blood. The CDR3 nucleotides are TGTGCCAGCAGCCACGGGAGGGCCCAAGAGCAGTTCTTC. Translation: CASSHGRAQEQFF.